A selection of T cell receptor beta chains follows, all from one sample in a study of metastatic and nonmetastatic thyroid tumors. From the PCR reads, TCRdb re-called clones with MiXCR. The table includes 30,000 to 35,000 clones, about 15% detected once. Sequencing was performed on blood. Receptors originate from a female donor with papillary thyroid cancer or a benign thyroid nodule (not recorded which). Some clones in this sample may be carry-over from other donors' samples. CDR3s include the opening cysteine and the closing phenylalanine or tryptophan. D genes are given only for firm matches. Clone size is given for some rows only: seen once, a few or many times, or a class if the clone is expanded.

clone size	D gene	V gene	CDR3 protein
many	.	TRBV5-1	CASSPTTGWTSSSYEQYF
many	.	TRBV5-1	CASSLDGRPANTF
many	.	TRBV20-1	CSVKGRSYEQYF
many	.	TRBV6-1	CASSRRQNDHYEQYF
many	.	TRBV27	CASSSQGLATDTQYF
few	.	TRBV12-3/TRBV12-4	CASRPAEDTQYF
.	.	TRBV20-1	CSAVRDSNQPQHF
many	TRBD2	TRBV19	CASSMRLADYNEQFF
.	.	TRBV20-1	CSAGRTVGVGYTF
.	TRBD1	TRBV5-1	CASSNTALGQEETQYF
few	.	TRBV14	CASSQDLGWGGETKYF
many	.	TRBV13	CASSPGRLAYEQYF
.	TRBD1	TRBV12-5	CASALTGRQPQHF
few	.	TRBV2	CASSERGAYGYTF
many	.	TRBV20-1	CSAPRGGRDTQYF
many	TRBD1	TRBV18	CASSQDRLYEQYF
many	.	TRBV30	CAWSVGLTEAFF
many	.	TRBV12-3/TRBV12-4	CASSPPTGNQPQHF
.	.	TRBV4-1	CASIQGEEREAFF
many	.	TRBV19	CASASTNTGYNEQFF
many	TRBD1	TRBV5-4	CASSSGTANYGYTF
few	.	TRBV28	CASIWKRGNSPLHF
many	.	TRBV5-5	CASSLEGSNTIYF
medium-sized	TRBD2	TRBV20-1	CSAVAGVETQYF